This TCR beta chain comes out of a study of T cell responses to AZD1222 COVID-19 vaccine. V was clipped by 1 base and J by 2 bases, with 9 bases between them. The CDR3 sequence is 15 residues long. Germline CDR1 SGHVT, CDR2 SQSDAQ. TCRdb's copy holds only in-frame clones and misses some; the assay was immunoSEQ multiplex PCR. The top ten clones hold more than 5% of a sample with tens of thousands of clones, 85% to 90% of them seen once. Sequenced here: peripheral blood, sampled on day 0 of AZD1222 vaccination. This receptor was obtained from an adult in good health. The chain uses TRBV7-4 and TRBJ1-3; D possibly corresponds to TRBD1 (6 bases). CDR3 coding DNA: TGTGCCAGCAGCTTAGTCAGGGGTGCTGGAAACACCATATATTTT. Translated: CASSLVRGAGNTIYF.